In its sample, the clone carrying this TCR beta chain was seen a few times. The germline V gene encodes CDR1 ENHRY and CDR2 SYGVKD. V lost 10 bases, J lost 0 bases, and 6 bases stayed unmatched. This CDR3 comprises 15 residues. TCRdb fed the RT-PCR reads into MiXCR, producing one record per CDR3 protein. The sample holds around 700,000 distinct CDR3 sequences, approximately 14% seen once. The receptor was isolated from a female donor in good health, serving as a healthy control. V is TRBV10-3 and J is TRBJ1-5, with 10 positions matching TRBD1. What was sequenced was memory CD4+ T cells from blood. This chain's CDR3 is CATTGGGYSNQPQHF. The CDR3 nucleotides read TGTGCCACGACAGGGGGCGGTTATAGCAATCAGCCCCAGCATTTT.